These 5 T cell receptor beta chains were all obtained from the same sample, sequenced in a study of blood T cell repertoires in COVID-19. The assay was immunoSEQ multiplex PCR, and TCRdb's table has in-frame clones only and misses some. The data contain about 280,000 clones, around 88% of them seen just once; the ten biggest clones take up about 2.2%. The sample comprised peripheral blood. The source of these receptors is a woman aged 25 to 39 who had recovered from COVID-19.

This clone was counted between two and nine times. The chain carries TRBV6-5 and TRBJ1-1; no definite D call. Germline CDR1 is MNHEY and CDR2 is SVGAGI. This CDR3 is 14 amino acids long. The V gene lost 2 bases and the J gene lost 0 bases, with 7 bases spanning the gap. The CDR3 spells CASSYLRVNTEAFF. The CDR3 nucleotides are TGTGCCAGCAGTTACCTTCGGGTGAACACTGAAGCTTTCTTT.

This sequence joins TRBV6-5 and TRBJ1-5; D is unresolved. From germline, CDR1 is MNHEY and CDR2 SVGAGI. Trimming removed 6 bases at V and 2 bases at J, with 11 bases between. This CDR3 has 14 residues. The chain's CDR3 is CASRGASGNQPQHF. The CDR3 nucleotides read TGTGCCAGCAGGGGAGCCTCAGGCAATCAGCCCCAGCATTTT.

V is TRBV19 and J is TRBJ1-3, with D possibly being TRBD1 (6 bases). There are 15 residues in the CDR3. CDR1 is LNHDA, CDR2 SQIVND, per germline (reference sequence). V was pared by 10 bases and J by 4 bases, with 20 bases between. The CDR3 bases are TGTGCCACCGATCCGGGACAAAAATCAGGAAACACCATATATTTT. As protein: CATDPGQKSGNTIYF. Full variable domain (rest looked up from reference TRBV19 and TRBJ1-3): DGGITQSPKYLFRKEGQNVTLSCEQNLNHDAMYWYRQDPGQGLRLIYYSQIVNDFQKGDIAEGYSVSREKKESFPLTVTSAQKNPTAFYLCATDPGQKSGNTIYFGEGSWLTVV.

This clone has a single count. This chain connects TRBV29-1 to TRBJ2-3; 10 bases map to TRBD2. This CDR3 comprises 15 residues. With 1 base clipped from V and 1 base from J, the junction kept 2 bases outside the gene matches. Germline V gives CDR1 SQVTM, CDR2 ANQGSEA. The CDR3: CSVEGTSGGTDTQYF. For the CDR3, the DNA is TGCAGCGTTGAAGGTACTAGCGGGGGCACAGATACGCAGTATTTT.

This clone is a singleton in its sample. The V gene is TRBV15, the J gene TRBJ1-4; the match to TRBD1 covers 9 bases. V shed 5 bases and J 3 bases; nucleotides not matched to a gene: 7. This CDR3 has 16 residues. CDR1 and CDR2 from the germline V gene are LNHNV and YYDKDF (reference sequence). CDR3 coding DNA: TGTGCCACCAGCGCACAGGGGGCATTGGCTAATGAAAAACTGTTTTTT. Translation: CATSAQGALANEKLFF.